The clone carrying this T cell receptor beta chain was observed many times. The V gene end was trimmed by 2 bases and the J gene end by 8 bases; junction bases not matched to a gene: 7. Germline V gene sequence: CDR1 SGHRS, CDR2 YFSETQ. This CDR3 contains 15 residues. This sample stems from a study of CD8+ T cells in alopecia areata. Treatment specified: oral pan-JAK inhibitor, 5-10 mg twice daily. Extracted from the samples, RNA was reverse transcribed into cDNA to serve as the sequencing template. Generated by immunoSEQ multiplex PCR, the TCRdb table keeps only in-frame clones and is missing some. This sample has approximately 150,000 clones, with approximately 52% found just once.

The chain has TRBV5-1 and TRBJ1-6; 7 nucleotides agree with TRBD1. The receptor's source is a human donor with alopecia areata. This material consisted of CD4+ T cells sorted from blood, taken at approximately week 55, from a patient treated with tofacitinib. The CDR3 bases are TGCGCCAGCAGCTTAAAGGGGGCTGACGATTCACCCCTCCACTTT. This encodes CASSLKGADDSPLHF.